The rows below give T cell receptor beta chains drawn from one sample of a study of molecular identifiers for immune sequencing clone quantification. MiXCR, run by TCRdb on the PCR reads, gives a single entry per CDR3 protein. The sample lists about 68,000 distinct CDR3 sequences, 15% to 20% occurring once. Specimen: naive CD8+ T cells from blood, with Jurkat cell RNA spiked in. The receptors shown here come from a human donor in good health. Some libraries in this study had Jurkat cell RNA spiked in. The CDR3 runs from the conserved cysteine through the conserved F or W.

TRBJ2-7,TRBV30,CAWGTGNEQYF
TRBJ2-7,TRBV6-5,CASSYWAGSNDEQYF
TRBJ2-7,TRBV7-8,CASSFGLAGAQGYEQCF
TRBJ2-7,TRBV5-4,CASSQRGGYEQYF
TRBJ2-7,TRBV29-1,CSVAWDFTSGRESEQYF
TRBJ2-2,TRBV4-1,CASSDRVTLDTGELFF
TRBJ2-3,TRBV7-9,CASSFGTGSPDTQYF
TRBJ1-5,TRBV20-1,CSARVDGSNQPQHF
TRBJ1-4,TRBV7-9,CASSSQTEGQFF
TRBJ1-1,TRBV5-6,CASSSRQLADTEAFF
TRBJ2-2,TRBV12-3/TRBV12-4,CASSTGTNTGELFF
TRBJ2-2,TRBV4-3,CASSPSRNTGELFF
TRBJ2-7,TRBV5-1,CASSLAPGTGYYEQYF
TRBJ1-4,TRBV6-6,CASRRDRAEKLFF
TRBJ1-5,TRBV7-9,CASSLSLGGNDQPQHF
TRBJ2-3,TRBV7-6,CASSLAGGGGDTQYF
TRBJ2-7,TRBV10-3,CAKNQDRAYEQYF
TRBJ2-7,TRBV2,CASVLGKEYF
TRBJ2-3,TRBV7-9,CASSLPARLAGVGDTQYF
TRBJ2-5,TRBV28,CASSSPPSGHQETQYF
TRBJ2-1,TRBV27,CASSLKSIPSYNEQFF
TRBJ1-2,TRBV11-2,CASSLAPPGNTNYGYTF
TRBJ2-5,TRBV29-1,CSVHSGMVTQYF
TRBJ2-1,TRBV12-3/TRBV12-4,CASSPRGRPHNEQFF
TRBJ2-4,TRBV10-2,CASSEYVARLGDIQYF
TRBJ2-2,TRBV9,CASSVNGELFF
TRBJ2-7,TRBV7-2,CASSLIAGEVSYEQYF
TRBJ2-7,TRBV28,CASSPPGVTYEQYF
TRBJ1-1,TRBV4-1,CASSQVDRVGTEAFF
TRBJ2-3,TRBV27,CASSPGTGGWRGTDTQYF
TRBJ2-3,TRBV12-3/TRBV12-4,CASRRTSGRADTQYF
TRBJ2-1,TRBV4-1,CASRDSGRANNEQFF
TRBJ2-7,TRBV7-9,CASSIPTSGTAYEQYF
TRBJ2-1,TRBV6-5,CASSQLAGEYNEQFF
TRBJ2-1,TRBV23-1,CASSQCTEVSSEQFF
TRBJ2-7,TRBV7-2,CASSIAGVSYEQYF
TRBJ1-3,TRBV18,CASSLGGPVYSGNTIYF
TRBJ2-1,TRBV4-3,CASSQESYPERAYNEQFF
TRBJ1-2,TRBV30,CAWSGTGNGYTF
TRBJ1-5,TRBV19,CASSGGWDREEDSNQPQHF